The 6 T cell receptor beta chains listed next were all sequenced from one sample in a study of cytomegalovirus exposure and HLA in healthy donors. PCR involved 60 Vbeta and 13 Jbeta primers. Here immunoSEQ multiplex PCR was the method, and the copy in TCRdb shows in-frame clones only, minus some. The sample has about 100,000 clones, around 76% seen once. Material for sequencing was PBMCs. All receptors derive from a woman between 50 and 59 years old in good health and CMV-seropositive.

The rearrangement uses TRBV6-1 and TRBJ1-1; no firm D call. Trimming pared 1 base from V and 8 bases from J, leaving 11 bases between. This CDR3 has 13 amino acids. Germline V gene data show CDR1 as MNHNS and CDR2 as SASEGT. CDR3 loop: CASSEDGVYEAFF. Written as DNA, the CDR3 is TGTGCCAGCAGTGAAGACGGTGTATACGAAGCTTTCTTT.

J is TRBJ2-3 and V is TRBV19; tentatively, D is TRBD1 (5 bases). The germline CDR1 and CDR2 sequences are LNHDA and SQIVND (reference sequence). CDR3 length equals 15 residues. V was shortened by 9 bases and J by 1 base, with 17 bases between the two germline ends. CDR3 region: CASRRVVDGTDTQYF. The DNA for the CDR3 is TGTGCCAGCCGCAGGGTTGTGGATGGCACAGATACGCAGTATTTT. The whole variable domain, filled in from reference TRBV19 and TRBJ2-3, reads DGGITQSPKYLFRKEGQNVTLSCEQNLNHDAMYWYRQDPGQGLRLIYYSQIVNDFQKGDIAEGYSVSREKKESFPLTVTSAQKNPTAFYLCASRRVVDGTDTQYFGPGTRLTVL.

This sequence joins TRBV10-1 and TRBJ2-1; no definite D call. CDR1 and CDR2 (germline): WNHNN, SYGVQD (reference sequence). CDR3 length equals 14 residues. Trimming cost V 0 bases and J 6 bases, with 9 bases left between them. The CDR3 here is CASSESAQSNEQFF. CDR3 nucleotide sequence: TGCGCCAGCAGTGAGTCGGCACAGAGCAATGAGCAGTTCTTC.

The chain recombines TRBV11-2 with TRBJ2-7; possible D gene TRBD2, 5 bases. The ends were cut back, 5 bases at V and 4 bases at J, with 12 bases in the middle. Germline CDR1 SGHAT, CDR2 FQNNGV. There are 13 residues in the CDR3. The CDR3 nucleotides read TGTGCCAGCAGCCCCAGCGGACTGTACGAGCAGTACTTC. This sequence encodes CASSPSGLYEQYF.

V is TRBV18 and J is TRBJ2-7, with D possibly TRBD2 on 6 matching bases. V lost 5 bases to trimming and J lost 2 bases, with 19 bases between them. This CDR3 has 16 amino acids. CDR1 and CDR2 (germline): KGHSH, LQKENI. The CDR3 sequence: CASSASPPSAAYEQYF. As DNA, the CDR3 is TGTGCCAGCTCAGCAAGCCCCCCTAGCGCAGCCTACGAGCAGTACTTC. Full variable domain (remainder filled in from reference TRBV18 and TRBJ2-7): NAGVMQNPRHLVRRRGQEARLRCSPMKGHSHVYWYRQLPEEGLKFMVYLQKENIIDESGMPKERFSAEFPKEGPSILRIQQVVRGDSAAYFCASSASPPSAAYEQYFGPGTRLTVT.

This sequence joins TRBV4-1 and TRBJ1-2; no definite D call. Germline values: CDR1 MGHRA, CDR2 YSYEKL. V lost 2 bases and J 4 bases, leaving 8 bases between the germline ends. CDR3 length: 13 residues. The CDR3: CASSQQARYGYTF. Here the CDR3 DNA reads TGCGCCAGCAGCCAACAGGCCCGCTATGGCTACACCTTC.